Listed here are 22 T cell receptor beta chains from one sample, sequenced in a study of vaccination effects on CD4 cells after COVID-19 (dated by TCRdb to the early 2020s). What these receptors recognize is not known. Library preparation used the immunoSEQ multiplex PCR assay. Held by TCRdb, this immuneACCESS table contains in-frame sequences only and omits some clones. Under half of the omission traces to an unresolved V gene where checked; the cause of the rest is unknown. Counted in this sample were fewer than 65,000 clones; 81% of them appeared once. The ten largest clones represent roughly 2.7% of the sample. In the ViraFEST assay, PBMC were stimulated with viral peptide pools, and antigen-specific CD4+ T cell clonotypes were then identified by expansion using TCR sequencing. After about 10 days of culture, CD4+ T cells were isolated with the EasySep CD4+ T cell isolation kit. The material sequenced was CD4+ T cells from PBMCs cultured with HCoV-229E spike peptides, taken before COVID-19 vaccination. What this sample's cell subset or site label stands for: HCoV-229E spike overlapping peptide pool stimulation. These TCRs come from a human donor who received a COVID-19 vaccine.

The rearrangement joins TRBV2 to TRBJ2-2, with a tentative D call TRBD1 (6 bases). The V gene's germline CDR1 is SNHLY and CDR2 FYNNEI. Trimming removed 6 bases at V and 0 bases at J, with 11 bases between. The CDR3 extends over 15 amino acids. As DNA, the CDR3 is TGTGCCAGCAGAGGACAGCTTTCGAACACCGGGGAGCTGTTTTTT. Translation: CASRGQLSNTGELFF.

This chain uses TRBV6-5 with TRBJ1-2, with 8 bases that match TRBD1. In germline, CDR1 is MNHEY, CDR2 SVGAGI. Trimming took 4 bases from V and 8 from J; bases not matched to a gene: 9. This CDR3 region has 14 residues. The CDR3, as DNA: TGTGCCAGCAGTTTCGACAGGGGTGTAAGAGGCTACACCTTC. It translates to CASSFDRGVRGYTF.

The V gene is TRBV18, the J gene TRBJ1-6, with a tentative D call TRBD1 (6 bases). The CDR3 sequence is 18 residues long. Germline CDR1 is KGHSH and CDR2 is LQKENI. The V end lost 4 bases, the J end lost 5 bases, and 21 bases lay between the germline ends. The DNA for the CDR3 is TGTGCCAGCTCACTTTACGATCAAGGGACAAGAAATAATTCACCCCTCCACTTT. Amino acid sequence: CASSLYDQGTRNNSPLHF.

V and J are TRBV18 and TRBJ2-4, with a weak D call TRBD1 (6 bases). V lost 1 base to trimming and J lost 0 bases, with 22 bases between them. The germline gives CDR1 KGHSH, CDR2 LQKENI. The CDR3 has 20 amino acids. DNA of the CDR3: TGTGCCAGCTCACCACAGTTGAGGACAGCCGAGATGATAGCCAAAAACATTCAGTACTTC. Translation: CASSPQLRTAEMIAKNIQYF.

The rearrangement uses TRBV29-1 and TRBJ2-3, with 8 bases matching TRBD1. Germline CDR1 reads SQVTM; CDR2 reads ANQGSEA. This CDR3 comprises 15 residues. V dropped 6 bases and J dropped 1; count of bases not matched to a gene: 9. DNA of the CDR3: TGCAGCGTGAAGGGGGACAGGCGGGGCACAGATACGCAGTATTTT. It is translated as CSVKGDRRGTDTQYF.

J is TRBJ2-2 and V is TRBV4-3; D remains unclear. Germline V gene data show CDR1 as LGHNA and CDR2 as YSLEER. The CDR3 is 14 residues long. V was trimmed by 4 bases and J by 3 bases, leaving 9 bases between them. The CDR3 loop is CASSRRWDTGELFF. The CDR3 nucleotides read TGCGCCAGCAGCCGACGGTGGGACACCGGGGAGCTGTTTTTT.

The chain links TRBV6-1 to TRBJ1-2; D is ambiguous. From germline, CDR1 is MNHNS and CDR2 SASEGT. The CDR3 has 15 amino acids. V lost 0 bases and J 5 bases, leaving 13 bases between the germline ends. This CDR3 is CASSEALGRLYGYTF. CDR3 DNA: TGTGCCAGCAGTGAAGCGCTCGGGAGGCTGTATGGCTACACCTTC.

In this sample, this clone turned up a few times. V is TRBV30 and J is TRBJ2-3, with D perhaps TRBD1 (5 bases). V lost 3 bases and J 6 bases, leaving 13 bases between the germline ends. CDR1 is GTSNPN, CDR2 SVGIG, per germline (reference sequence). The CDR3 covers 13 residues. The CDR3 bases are TGTGCCTGGAGGGGGTTGGGGCTTGATACGCAGTATTTT. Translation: CAWRGLGLDTQYF. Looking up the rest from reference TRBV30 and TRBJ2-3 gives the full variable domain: SQTIHQWPATLVQPVGSPLSLECTVEGTSNPNLYWYRQAAGRGLQLLFYSVGIGQISSEVPQNLSASRPQDRQFILSSKKLLLSDSGFYLCAWRGLGLDTQYFGPGTRLTVL.

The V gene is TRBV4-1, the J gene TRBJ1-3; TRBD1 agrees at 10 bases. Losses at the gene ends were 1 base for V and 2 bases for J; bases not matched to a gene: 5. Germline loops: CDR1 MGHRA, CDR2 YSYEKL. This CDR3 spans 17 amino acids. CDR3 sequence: CASSQAGTGVTGNTIYF. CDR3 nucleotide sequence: TGCGCCAGCAGCCAAGCCGGGACAGGGGTTACTGGAAACACCATATATTTT.

The CDR3 is CASSALSSVSTDTQYF. The CDR3 DNA reads as TGTGCCAGCAGCGCACTTTCTAGCGTCAGCACAGATACGCAGTATTTT. The chain recombines TRBV9 with TRBJ2-3; D possibly corresponds to TRBD2 (6 bases). V lost 3 bases to trimming and J lost 0 bases, with 14 bases between them. CDR3 length: 16 residues. CDR1 and CDR2 (germline): SGDLS, YYNGEE.

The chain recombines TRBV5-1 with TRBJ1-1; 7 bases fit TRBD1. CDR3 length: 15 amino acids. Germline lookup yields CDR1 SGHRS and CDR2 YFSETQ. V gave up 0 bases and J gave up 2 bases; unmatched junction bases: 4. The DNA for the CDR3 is TGCGCCAGCAGCTTGGTAGGGACAGTAAACACTGAAGCTTTCTTT. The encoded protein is CASSLVGTVNTEAFF. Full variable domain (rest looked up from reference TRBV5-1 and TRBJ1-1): KAGVTQTPRYLIKTRGQQVTLSCSPISGHRSVSWYQQTPGQGLQFLFEYFSETQRNKGNFPGRFSGRQFSNSRSEMNVSTLELGDSALYLCASSLVGTVNTEAFFGQGTRLTVV.

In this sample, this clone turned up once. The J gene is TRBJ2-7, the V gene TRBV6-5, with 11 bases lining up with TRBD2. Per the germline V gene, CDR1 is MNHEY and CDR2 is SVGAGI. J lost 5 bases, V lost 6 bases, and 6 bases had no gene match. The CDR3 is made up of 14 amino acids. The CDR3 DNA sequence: TGTGCCAGCAGCACCGGGACTAGCGGTAACGAGCAGTACGTC. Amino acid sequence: CASSTGTSGNEQYV.

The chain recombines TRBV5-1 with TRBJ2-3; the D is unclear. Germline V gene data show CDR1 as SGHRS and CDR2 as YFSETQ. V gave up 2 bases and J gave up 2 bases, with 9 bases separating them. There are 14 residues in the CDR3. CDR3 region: CASSFRTDTDTQYF. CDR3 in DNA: TGCGCCAGCAGCTTCCGGACGGACACAGATACGCAGTATTTT.

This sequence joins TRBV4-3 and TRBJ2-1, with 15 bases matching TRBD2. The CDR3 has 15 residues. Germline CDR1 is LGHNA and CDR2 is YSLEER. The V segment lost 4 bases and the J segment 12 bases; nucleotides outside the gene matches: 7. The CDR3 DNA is TGCGCCAGCAGCCCTGATCGGACTAGCGGGGGGGTGCAGTTCTTC. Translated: CASSPDRTSGGVQFF.

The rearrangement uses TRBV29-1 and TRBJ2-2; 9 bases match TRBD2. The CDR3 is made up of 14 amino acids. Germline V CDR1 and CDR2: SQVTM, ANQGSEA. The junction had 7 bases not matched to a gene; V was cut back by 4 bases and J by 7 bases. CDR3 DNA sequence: TGCAGCGTTGGGGCTAGCGGGGAAGGCGGGGAGCTGTTTTTT. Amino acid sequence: CSVGASGEGGELFF.

The CDR3, as DNA: TGTGCCAGCAGTTTGACAGGGGTCTACAATGAGCAGTTCTTC. It codes for CASSLTGVYNEQFF. The chain uses TRBV9 and TRBJ2-1; TRBD1 matches 8 bases. Trimming removed 5 bases from V and 3 bases from J; junction bases left unmatched: 4. Germline V lookup: CDR1 SGDLS, CDR2 YYNGEE. CDR3 length equals 14 residues.

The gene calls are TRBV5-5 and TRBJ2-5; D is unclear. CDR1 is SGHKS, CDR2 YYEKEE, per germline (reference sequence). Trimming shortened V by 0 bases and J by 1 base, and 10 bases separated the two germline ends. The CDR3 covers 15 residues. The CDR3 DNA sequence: TGTGCCAGCAGCTTGGTCCACACCTTCCAAGAGACCCAGTACTTC. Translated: CASSLVHTFQETQYF.

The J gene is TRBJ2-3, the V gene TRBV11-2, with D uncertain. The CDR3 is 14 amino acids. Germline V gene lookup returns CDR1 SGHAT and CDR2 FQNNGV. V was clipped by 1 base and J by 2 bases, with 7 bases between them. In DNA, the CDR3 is TGTGCCAGCAGCTTAGTTGGCACCACAGATACGCAGTATTTT. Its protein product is CASSLVGTTDTQYF.

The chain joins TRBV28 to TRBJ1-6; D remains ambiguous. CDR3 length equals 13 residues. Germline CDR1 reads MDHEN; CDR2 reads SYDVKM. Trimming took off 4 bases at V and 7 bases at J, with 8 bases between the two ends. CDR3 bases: TGTGCCAGCAGTTACGATCCGAATTCACCCCTCCACTTT. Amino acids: CASSYDPNSPLHF. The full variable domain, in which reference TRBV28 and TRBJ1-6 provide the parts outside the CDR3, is DVKVTQSSRYLVKRTGEKVFLECVQDMDHENMFWYRQDPGLGLRLIYFSYDVKMKEKGDIPEGYSVSREKKERFSLILESASTNQTSMYLCASSYDPNSPLHFGNGTRLTVT.

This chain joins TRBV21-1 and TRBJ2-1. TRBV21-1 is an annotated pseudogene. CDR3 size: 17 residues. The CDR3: CASSDPGASFRHNEQFF. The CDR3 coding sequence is TGTGCCAGCAGCGATCCCGGGGCTAGCTTTAGGCACAATGAGCAGTTCTTC.

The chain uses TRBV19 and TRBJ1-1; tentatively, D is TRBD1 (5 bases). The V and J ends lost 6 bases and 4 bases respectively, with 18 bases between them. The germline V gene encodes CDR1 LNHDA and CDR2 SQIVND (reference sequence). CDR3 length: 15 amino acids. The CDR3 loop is CASRIDERGITEAFF. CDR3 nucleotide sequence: TGTGCCAGTAGGATCGACGAGCGGGGGATCACTGAAGCTTTCTTT.

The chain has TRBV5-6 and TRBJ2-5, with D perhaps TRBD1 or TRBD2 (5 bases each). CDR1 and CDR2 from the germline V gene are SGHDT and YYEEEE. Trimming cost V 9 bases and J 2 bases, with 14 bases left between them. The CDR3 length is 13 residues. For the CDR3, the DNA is TGTGCCACACGGGGCAGCCAACAAGAGACCCAGTACTTC. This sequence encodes CATRGSQQETQYF. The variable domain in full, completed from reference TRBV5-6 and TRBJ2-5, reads DAGVTQSPTHLIKTRGQQVTLRCSPKSGHDTVSWYQQALGQGPQFIFQYYEEEERQRGNFPDRFSGHQFPNYSSELNVNALLLGDSALYLCATRGSQQETQYFGPGTRLLVL.